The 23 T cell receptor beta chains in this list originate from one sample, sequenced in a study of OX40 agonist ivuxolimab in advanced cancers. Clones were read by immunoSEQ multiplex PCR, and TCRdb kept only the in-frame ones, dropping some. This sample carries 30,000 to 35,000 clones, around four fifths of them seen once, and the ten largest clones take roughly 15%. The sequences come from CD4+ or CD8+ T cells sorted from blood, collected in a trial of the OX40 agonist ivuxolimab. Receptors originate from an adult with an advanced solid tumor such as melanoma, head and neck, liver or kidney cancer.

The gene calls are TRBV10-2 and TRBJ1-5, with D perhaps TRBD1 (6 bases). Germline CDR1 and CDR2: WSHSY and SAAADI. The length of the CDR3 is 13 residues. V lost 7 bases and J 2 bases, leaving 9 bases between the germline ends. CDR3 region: CASTDRGNQPQHF. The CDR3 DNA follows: TGCGCCAGCACGGACAGAGGCAATCAGCCCCAGCATTTT.

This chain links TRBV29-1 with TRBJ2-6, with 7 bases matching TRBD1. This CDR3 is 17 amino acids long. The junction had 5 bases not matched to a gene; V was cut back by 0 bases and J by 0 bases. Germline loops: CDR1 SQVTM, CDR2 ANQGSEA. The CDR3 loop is CSVEDYRTGSGANVLTF. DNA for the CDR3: TGCAGCGTTGAAGACTATAGGACAGGCTCTGGGGCCAACGTCCTGACTTTC.

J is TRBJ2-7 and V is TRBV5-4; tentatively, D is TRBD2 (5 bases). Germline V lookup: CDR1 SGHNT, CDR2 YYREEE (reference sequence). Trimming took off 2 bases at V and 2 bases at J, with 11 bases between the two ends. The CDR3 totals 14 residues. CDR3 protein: CASSFGGRPYEQYF. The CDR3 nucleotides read TGTGCCAGCAGCTTCGGAGGTCGGCCCTACGAGCAGTACTTC.

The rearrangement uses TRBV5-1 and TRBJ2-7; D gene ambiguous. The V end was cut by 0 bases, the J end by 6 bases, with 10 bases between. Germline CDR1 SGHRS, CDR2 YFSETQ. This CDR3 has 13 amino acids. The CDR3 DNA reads TGCGCCAGCAGCTTGGCCACTTTCGGCGAGCAGTACTTC. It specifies CASSLATFGEQYF.

For the CDR3, the DNA is TGTGCCTCAGGAGGGGCGGGGGGGAGAAATACGCAGTATTTT. Its translation: CASGGAGGRNTQYF. The chain has TRBV19 and TRBJ2-3; 9 bases are a match to TRBD2. J lost 7 bases, V lost 11 bases, and 13 bases had no gene match. Per germline, CDR1 LNHDA and CDR2 SQIVND (reference sequence). The CDR3 is 14 residues long.

CDR3: CASSLAEAGELFF. The CDR3 region has the DNA TGCGCCAGCAGCTTGGCCGAGGCCGGGGAGCTGTTTTTT. V usage is TRBV5-1 and J usage is TRBJ2-2; D ambiguous. Germline lookup yields CDR1 SGHRS and CDR2 YFSETQ. Trimming cost V 0 bases and J 6 bases, with 6 bases left between them. The CDR3 totals 13 residues.

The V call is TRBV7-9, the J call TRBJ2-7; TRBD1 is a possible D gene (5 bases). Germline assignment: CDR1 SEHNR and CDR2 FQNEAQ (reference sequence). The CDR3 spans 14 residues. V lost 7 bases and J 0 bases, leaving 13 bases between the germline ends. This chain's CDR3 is CASTSGASSYEQYF. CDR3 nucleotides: TGTGCCAGCACTTCTGGGGCGAGCTCCTACGAGCAGTACTTC.

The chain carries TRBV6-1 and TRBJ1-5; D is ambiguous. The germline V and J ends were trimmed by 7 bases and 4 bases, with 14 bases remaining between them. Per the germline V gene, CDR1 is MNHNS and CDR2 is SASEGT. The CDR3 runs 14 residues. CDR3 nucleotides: TGTGCCAGCATGTTGGTCAGAGAAAATCAGCCCCAGCATTTT. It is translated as CASMLVRENQPQHF.

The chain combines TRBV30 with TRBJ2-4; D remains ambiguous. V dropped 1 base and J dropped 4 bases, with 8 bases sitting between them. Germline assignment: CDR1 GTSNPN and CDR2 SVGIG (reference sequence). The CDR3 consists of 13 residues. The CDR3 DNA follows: TGTGCCTGGAGTGGTGGTGCGAAAAACATTCAGTACTTC. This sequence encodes CAWSGGAKNIQYF.

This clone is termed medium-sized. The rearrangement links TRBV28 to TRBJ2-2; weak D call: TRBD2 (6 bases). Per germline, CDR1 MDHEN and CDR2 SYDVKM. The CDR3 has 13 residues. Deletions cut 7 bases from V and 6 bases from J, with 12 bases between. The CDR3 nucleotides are TGTGCCAGCAATAGGAGGGTCCCCGGGGAGCTGTTTTTT. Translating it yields CASNRRVPGELFF.

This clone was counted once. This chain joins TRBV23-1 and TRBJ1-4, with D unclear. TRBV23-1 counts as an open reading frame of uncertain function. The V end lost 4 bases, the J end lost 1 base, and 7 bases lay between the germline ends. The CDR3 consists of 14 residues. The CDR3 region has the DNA TGCGCCAGCAGTCGGTCAGGAACTAATGAAAAACTGTTTTTT. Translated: CASSRSGTNEKLFF.

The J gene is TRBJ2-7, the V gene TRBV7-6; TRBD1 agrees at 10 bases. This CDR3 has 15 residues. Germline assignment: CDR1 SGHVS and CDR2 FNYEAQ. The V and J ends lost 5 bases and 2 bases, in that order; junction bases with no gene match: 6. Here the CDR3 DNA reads TGTGCCAGCAGCCATGGACAGGGGGGACCCTACGAGCAGTACTTC. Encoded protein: CASSHGQGGPYEQYF.

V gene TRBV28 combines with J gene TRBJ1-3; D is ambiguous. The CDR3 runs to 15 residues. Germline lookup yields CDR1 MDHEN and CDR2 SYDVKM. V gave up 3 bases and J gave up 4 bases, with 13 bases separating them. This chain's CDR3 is CASSFGRTAGNTIYF. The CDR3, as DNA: TGTGCCAGCAGTTTCGGGCGGACCGCCGGAAACACCATATATTTT.

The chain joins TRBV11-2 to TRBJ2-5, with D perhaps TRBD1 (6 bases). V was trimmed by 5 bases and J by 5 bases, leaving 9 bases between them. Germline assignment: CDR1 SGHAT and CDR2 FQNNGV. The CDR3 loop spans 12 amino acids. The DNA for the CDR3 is TGTGCCAGCAGCCTCCAGGGGGAGACCCAGTACTTC. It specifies CASSLQGETQYF.

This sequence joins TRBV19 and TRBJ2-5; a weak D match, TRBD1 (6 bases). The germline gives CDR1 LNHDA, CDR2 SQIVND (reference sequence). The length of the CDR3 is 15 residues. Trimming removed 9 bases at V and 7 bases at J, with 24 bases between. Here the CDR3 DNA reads TGTGCCAGCCTTGACAGGTCTCCGGGCTCTGGGACCCAGTACTTC. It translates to CASLDRSPGSGTQYF.

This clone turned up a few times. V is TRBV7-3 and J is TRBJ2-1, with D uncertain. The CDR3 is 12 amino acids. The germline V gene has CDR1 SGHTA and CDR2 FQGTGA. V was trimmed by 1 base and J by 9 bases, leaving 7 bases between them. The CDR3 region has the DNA TGTGCCAGCAGCTTAAAAACGGGTGAGCAGTTCTTC. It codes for CASSLKTGEQFF.

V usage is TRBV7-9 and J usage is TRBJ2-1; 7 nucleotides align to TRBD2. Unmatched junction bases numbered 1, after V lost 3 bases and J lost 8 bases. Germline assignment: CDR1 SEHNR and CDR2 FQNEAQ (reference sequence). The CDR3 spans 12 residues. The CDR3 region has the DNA TGTGCCAGCAGCTTGAGCGGGGATGAGCAGTTCTTC. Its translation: CASSLSGDEQFF.

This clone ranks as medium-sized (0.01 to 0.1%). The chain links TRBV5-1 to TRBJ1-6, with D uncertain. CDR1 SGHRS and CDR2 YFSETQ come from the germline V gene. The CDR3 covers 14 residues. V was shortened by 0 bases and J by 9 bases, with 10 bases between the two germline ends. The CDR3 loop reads CASSLEGGGSPLHF. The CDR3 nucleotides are TGCGCCAGCAGCTTGGAGGGCGGTGGTTCACCCCTCCACTTT.

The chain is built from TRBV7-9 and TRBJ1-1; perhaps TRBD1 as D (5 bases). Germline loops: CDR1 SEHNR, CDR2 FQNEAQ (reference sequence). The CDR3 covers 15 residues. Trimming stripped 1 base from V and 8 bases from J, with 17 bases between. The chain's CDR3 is CASSLEGGQGLEAFF. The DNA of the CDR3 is TGTGCCAGCAGCTTAGAGGGTGGGCAGGGCCTCGAAGCTTTCTTT.

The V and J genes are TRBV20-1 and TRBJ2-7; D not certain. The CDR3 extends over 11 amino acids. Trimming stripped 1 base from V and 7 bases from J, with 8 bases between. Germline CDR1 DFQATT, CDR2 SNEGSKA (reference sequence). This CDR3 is CSARVPREQYF. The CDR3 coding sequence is TGCAGTGCTAGAGTCCCTCGGGAGCAGTACTTC.

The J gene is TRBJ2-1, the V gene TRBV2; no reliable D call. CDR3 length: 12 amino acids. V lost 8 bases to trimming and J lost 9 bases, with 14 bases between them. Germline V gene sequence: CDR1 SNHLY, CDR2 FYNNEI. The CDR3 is CASSSGVGEQFF. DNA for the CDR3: TGTGCCAGCTCCTCTGGGGTTGGTGAGCAGTTCTTC.

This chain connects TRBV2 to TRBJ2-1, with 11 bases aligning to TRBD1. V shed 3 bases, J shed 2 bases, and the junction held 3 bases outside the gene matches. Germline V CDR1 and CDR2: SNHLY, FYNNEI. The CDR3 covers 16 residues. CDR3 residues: CASSDLGQGAYNEQFF. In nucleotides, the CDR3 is TGTGCCAGCAGTGATTTGGGACAGGGGGCCTACAATGAGCAGTTCTTC.

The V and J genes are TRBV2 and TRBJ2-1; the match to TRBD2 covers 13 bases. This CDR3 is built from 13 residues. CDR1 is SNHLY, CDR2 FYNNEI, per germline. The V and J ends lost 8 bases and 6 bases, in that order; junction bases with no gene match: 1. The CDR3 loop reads CASGLAGVNEQFF. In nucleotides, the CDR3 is TGTGCCAGCGGACTAGCGGGAGTCAATGAGCAGTTCTTC. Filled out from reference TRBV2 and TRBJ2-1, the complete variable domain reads EPEVTQTPSHQVTQMGQEVILRCVPISNHLYFYWYRQILGQKVEFLVSFYNNEISEKSEIFDDQFSVERPDGSNFTLKIRSTKLEDSAMYFCASGLAGVNEQFFGPGTRLTVL.